The TCR beta chain described here comes from a study of blood T cells in healthy people across ages. Study results and caveats: A roughly linear fall in TCR beta diversity per million T cells was seen with increasing age.

Of note for this clonotype: Its specificity is not known.

Germline V gene sequence: CDR1 SSHAT, CDR2 FNYEAQ (reference sequence). The CDR3 is made up of 16 amino acids. V was clipped by 5 bases and J by 5 bases; unmatched bases: 11. Primers used in a second PCR of roughly 6 to 12 cycles were a sample-barcoded 5' primer and a J-beta primer mix. Using its own MiXCR run on the 5' RACE reads, TCRdb lists one record per CDR3 protein. The sample lists some 1.4 million distinct CDR3 sequences, about 43% occurring once. The rearrangement uses TRBV7-7 and TRBJ2-1; 8 bases are shared with TRBD2. Sequencing was carried out using blood. The TCR originated in a young woman in good health. CDR3 sequence (DNA): TGTGCCAGCAGCCCCCTTTACACTAGCGGAGACAATGAGCAGTTCTTC. It codes for CASSPLYTSGDNEQFF. Complete variable domain (other parts from reference TRBV7-7 and TRBJ2-1): GAGVSQSPRYKVTKRGQDVTLRCDPISSHATLYWYQQALGQGPEFLTYFNYEAQPDKSGLPSDRFSAERPEGSISTLTIQRTEQRDSAMYRCASSPLYTSGDNEQFFGPGTRLTVL.